The 30 T cell receptor beta chains below all came from one sample that was sequenced in a study of blood T cell repertoires in COVID-19. Clones were read by immunoSEQ multiplex PCR, and TCRdb kept only the in-frame ones, dropping some. Of tens of thousands of clones in the sample, 65% to 90% were seen once. The sequenced sample consisted of peripheral blood. The origin of the receptors is a human donor in a cohort sampled during active COVID-19.

This chain links TRBV20-1 with TRBJ2-5, with no clear D. CDR1 is DFQATT, CDR2 SNEGSKA, per germline (reference sequence). The CDR3 spans 11 residues. V was cut by 5 bases and J by 5 bases, with 9 bases left in between. The CDR3 DNA reads as TGCAGTGCTTATCCGAGGGAGACCCAGTACTTC. This encodes CSAYPRETQYF.

V is TRBV29-1 and J is TRBJ1-2; 7 bases align to TRBD1. This CDR3 region has 13 residues. Germline CDR1 reads SQVTM; CDR2 reads ANQGSEA. V lost 4 bases and J lost 0; bases outside the gene matches: 2. Here the CDR3 DNA reads TGCAGCGTTGTGGGACAGACTAACTATGGCTACACCTTC. As protein: CSVVGQTNYGYTF.

The rearrangement links TRBV7-2 to TRBJ2-3; a possible D gene is TRBD2 (5 bases). V gave up 5 bases and J gave up 1 base, with 19 bases separating them. In germline, CDR1 is SGHTA, CDR2 FQGNSA. This CDR3 is built from 17 residues. The CDR3 here is CASSLGGLPGGTDTQYF. For the CDR3, the DNA is TGTGCCAGCAGCCTCGGAGGTCTCCCTGGGGGCACAGATACGCAGTATTTT.

The V and J genes are TRBV28 and TRBJ2-7; 8 nucleotides match TRBD1. Trimming took 4 bases from V and 6 from J; bases not matched to a gene: 14. Germline V CDR1 and CDR2: MDHEN, SYDVKM. This CDR3 has 16 amino acids. The CDR3 DNA reads as TGTGCCAGCAGTTCTTTATATTCCGGACAGGGTAGCGAGCAGTACTTC. Its protein product is CASSSLYSGQGSEQYF.

CDR3 coding DNA: TGTGCCGGAAGGCGGGTAGCTGGGGCCAACGTCCTGACTTTC. Translated, it gives CAGRRVAGANVLTF. This sequence joins TRBV18 and TRBJ2-6, with D perhaps TRBD2 (5 bases). The CDR3 is 14 residues long. V lost 11 bases and J 2 bases, leaving 13 bases between the germline ends. In germline, CDR1 is KGHSH, CDR2 LQKENI.

The CDR3 here is CSVEDPREVFQETQYF. CDR3 DNA sequence: TGCAGCGTTGAAGATCCACGGGAGGTATTTCAAGAGACCCAGTACTTC. The V and J genes are TRBV29-1 and TRBJ2-5, with 7 bases aligning to TRBD2. Germline CDR1 SQVTM, CDR2 ANQGSEA. The CDR3 spans 16 residues. V trimming: 0 bases; J trimming: 2 bases; junction bases outside the gene matches: 9.

The rearrangement uses TRBV12-3 or TRBV12-4 and TRBJ1-1; D gene unclear. The CDR3 is 11 amino acids. Trimming left V 7 bases short and J 8 bases short, with 11 bases between. The DNA of the CDR3 is TGTGCCAGCACCCTCCCAGGAGAAGCTTTCTTT. It encodes CASTLPGEAFF.

The chain carries TRBV5-5 and TRBJ1-1; 7 nucleotides agree with TRBD1. The length of the CDR3 is 15 residues. V dropped 4 bases and J dropped 0; count of bases not matched to a gene: 6. Germline V gene lookup returns CDR1 SGHKS and CDR2 YYEKEE (reference sequence). CDR3 region: CASSLQTGMNTEAFF. The CDR3 DNA follows: TGTGCCAGCAGCCTTCAGACAGGGATGAACACTGAAGCTTTCTTT.

The chain employs TRBV5-1 and TRBJ1-2; D is undetermined. Deletions cut 0 bases from V and 3 bases from J, with 12 bases between. Germline V gene lookup returns CDR1 SGHRS and CDR2 YFSETQ. This CDR3 spans 15 amino acids. The CDR3 loop reads CASSLDEGRDYGYTF. The DNA for the CDR3 is TGCGCCAGCAGCTTGGATGAAGGGCGGGACTATGGCTACACCTTC.

This clone appeared many times. V usage is TRBV5-1 and J usage is TRBJ2-3; 8 bases align to TRBD2. Germline CDR1 reads SGHRS; CDR2 reads YFSETQ. After removal of 0 bases from V and 6 bases from J, the junction contained 6 bases not matched to a gene. There are 15 residues in the CDR3. The CDR3 DNA sequence: TGCGCCAGCAGCTTGGCCGGAAAGCGGGGGGATACGCAGTATTTT. Its translation is CASSLAGKRGDTQYF.

The CDR3 nucleotides read TGTGCCAGCCAACCGACTCGGGGTGTGCGGACTAATGAAAAACTGTTTTTT. Amino acid sequence: CASQPTRGVRTNEKLFF. The genes are TRBV27 and TRBJ1-4; D gene uncertain. The CDR3 has 17 amino acids. CDR1 is MNHEY and CDR2 is SMNVEV in the germline V gene (reference sequence). The ends were cut back, 8 bases at V and 2 bases at J, with 21 bases in the middle.

This sequence joins TRBV6-5 and TRBJ2-7, with D perhaps matching TRBD2 (5 bases). CDR1 is MNHEY, CDR2 SVGAGI, per germline. V gave up 2 bases and J gave up 9 bases, with 17 bases separating them. CDR3 size: 14 residues. CDR3 in amino acids: CASSYTGLPLGQYF. In DNA, the CDR3 is TGTGCCAGCAGTTACACCGGACTCCCCCTAGGGCAGTACTTC.

V usage is TRBV7-2 and J usage is TRBJ2-5; 7 bases fit TRBD2. Per the germline V gene, CDR1 is SGHTA and CDR2 is FQGNSA. This CDR3 has 17 residues. V lost 5 bases, J lost 3 bases, and 15 bases stayed unmatched. For the CDR3, the DNA is TGTGCCAGCAGCCCAGCGGGTTCGGGGGGATGGGAAGAGACCCAGTACTTC. As protein: CASSPAGSGGWEETQYF.

The rearrangement joins TRBV6-4 to TRBJ1-4; D gene ambiguous. Germline V gene sequence: CDR1 MRHNA, CDR2 SNTAGT. This CDR3 region has 12 residues. The V end was cut by 3 bases, the J end by 10 bases, with 9 bases between. CDR3 nucleotides: TGTGCCAGCAGTGAAGGAGGCGGAAAACTGTTTTTT. Translated, it gives CASSEGGGKLFF.

The CDR3 sequence is CASSLRVGEQYF. For the CDR3, the DNA is TGTGCCAGCAGCTTACGGGTGGGCGAGCAGTACTTC. The rearrangement joins TRBV7-9 to TRBJ2-7; D gene ambiguous. V lost 2 bases and J lost 6, with 8 bases in between. The germline V gene encodes CDR1 SEHNR and CDR2 FQNEAQ (reference sequence). The CDR3 sequence is 12 residues long.

The chain combines TRBV6-5 with TRBJ1-1; D call uncertain. The CDR3 totals 13 residues. Trimming left V 8 bases short and J 0 bases short, with 10 bases between. CDR1 is MNHEY, CDR2 SVGAGI, per germline. The CDR3 loop is CASSAGMNTEAFF. The CDR3 DNA reads as TGTGCCAGCTCCGCGGGCATGAACACTGAAGCTTTCTTT.

This clone was recorded a few times. The rearrangement joins TRBV4-2 to TRBJ1-6; no firm D call. This CDR3 spans 14 amino acids. Germline assignment: CDR1 LGHNA and CDR2 YNFKEQ. Trimming cost V 0 bases and J 7 bases, with 7 bases left between them. The CDR3, as DNA: TGTGCCAGCAGCCAAGATTATCGGAATTCACCCCTCCACTTT. It codes for CASSQDYRNSPLHF.

This chain uses TRBV5-1 with TRBJ2-1, with TRBD1 matching 8 bases. The CDR3 has 15 amino acids. V shed 5 bases and J 7 bases; nucleotides not matched to a gene: 11. Germline loops: CDR1 SGHRS, CDR2 YFSETQ. The CDR3 spells CASRLDRGFYNEQFF. CDR3 bases: TGCGCCAGCAGACTTGACAGGGGCTTCTATAATGAGCAGTTCTTC.

The V and J genes are TRBV7-2 and TRBJ2-3; D is perhaps TRBD2 (5 bases). This CDR3 region has 17 residues. Germline V CDR1 and CDR2: SGHTA, FQGNSA. Trimming removed 2 bases at V and 0 bases at J, with 15 bases between. The CDR3 DNA reads TGTGCCAGCAGCTTATTGGGCGGGCTCCCTAGCACAGATACGCAGTATTTT. Protein product: CASSLLGGLPSTDTQYF.

Here the CDR3 reads CASSPRQGRTEKLFF. The CDR3 DNA reads TGTGCCAGCAGCCCTCGACAGGGGAGGACTGAAAAACTGTTTTTT. This sequence joins TRBV21-1 and TRBJ1-4; TRBD1 reflects the table's D call only, with no check against the DNA. TRBV21-1 is tagged as a pseudogene. The length of the CDR3 is 15 residues.

The rearrangement uses TRBV27 and TRBJ2-5, with D possibly being TRBD2 (5 bases). The CDR3 consists of 13 residues. Between the trimmed V and J ends, which lost 4 bases and 5 bases, there was a span of 11 bases. Germline V CDR1 and CDR2: MNHEY, SMNVEV (reference sequence). DNA of the CDR3: TGTGCCAGCAGTTCCGCGGGTTCGGAGACCCAGTACTTC. This translates into CASSSAGSETQYF.

The V and J genes are TRBV7-6 and TRBJ1-1; D gene uncertain. Per the germline V gene, CDR1 is SGHVS and CDR2 is FNYEAQ. The CDR3 runs 14 residues. V shed 4 bases and J shed 3 bases, with 12 bases lying between them. The CDR3 reads CASSSQSSDTEAFF. CDR3 DNA sequence: TGTGCCAGCAGCTCGCAATCCAGTGACACTGAAGCTTTCTTT.

This chain uses TRBV4-2 with TRBJ1-2, with 7 bases aligning to TRBD1. The CDR3 extends over 14 amino acids. The germline V gene has CDR1 LGHNA and CDR2 YNFKEQ. J gave up 7 bases and V 0 bases, and 5 bases lay outside the gene matches. CDR3 in DNA: TGTGCCAGCAGCCAAGAAGGAGGGGGCGTTGGCTACACCTTC. This translates into CASSQEGGGVGYTF.

The J gene is TRBJ2-7, the V gene TRBV5-1; 7 bases map to TRBD1. Germline CDR1 reads SGHRS; CDR2 reads YFSETQ. V lost 3 bases to trimming and J lost 3 bases; unmatched junction nucleotides: 6. The CDR3 extends over 14 amino acids. The CDR3 loop reads CASSWDRVGYEQYF. The CDR3 coding sequence is TGCGCCAGCAGCTGGGACAGAGTCGGCTACGAGCAGTACTTC. The full variable domain, completed using reference TRBV5-1 and TRBJ2-7, is KAGVTQTPRYLIKTRGQQVTLSCSPISGHRSVSWYQQTPGQGLQFLFEYFSETQRNKGNFPGRFSGRQFSNSRSEMNVSTLELGDSALYLCASSWDRVGYEQYFGPGTRLTVT.

The J gene is TRBJ2-1, the V gene TRBV27; TRBD2 matches 13 bases. This CDR3 contains 21 residues. The J segment lost 1 base and the V segment lost 2 bases, leaving 14 bases of the junction unmatched. Looked up from germline, CDR1 is MNHEY and CDR2 is SMNVEV (reference sequence). The chain's CDR3 is CASSLGLAGARGFWSYNEQFF. CDR3 DNA: TGTGCCAGCAGTTTAGGACTAGCGGGAGCTAGGGGATTCTGGTCCTACAATGAGCAGTTCTTC.

The V and J genes are TRBV7-2 and TRBJ1-3; D gene ambiguous. In germline, CDR1 is SGHTA, CDR2 FQGNSA. CDR3 length: 15 amino acids. V was pared by 1 base and J by 2 bases, with 9 bases between. The chain's CDR3 is CASSLVWGAGNTIYF. The CDR3 DNA follows: TGTGCCAGCAGCTTAGTATGGGGAGCTGGAAACACCATATATTTT.

Points on this clone: The sample carries other DNA sequences with the same CDR3. The V call is TRBV9, the J call TRBJ2-5, with TRBD2 as a possible D gene (5 bases). The CDR3 extends over 14 amino acids. The V end was cut by 0 bases, the J end by 5 bases, with 11 bases between. Germline loops: CDR1 SGDLS, CDR2 YYNGEE. The CDR3 reads CASSVGAGGETQYF. In DNA, the CDR3 is TGTGCCAGCAGCGTAGGGGCAGGCGGGGAGACCCAGTACTTC.

Relative to its sample, this clone is medium-sized (0.01 to 0.1%). The chain carries TRBV29-1 and TRBJ2-3; tentative D call: TRBD2 (5 bases). Germline values: CDR1 SQVTM, CDR2 ANQGSEA. The CDR3 length is 15 residues. Trimming cost V 6 bases and J 5 bases, with 21 bases left between them. The CDR3 DNA reads as TGCAGCGTCCTCCCCCTTAGCGAGAGCGGAGATACGCAGTATTTT. Its translation: CSVLPLSESGDTQYF.

The V call is TRBV27, the J call TRBJ1-3; TRBD1 might be the D (5 bases). V lost 5 bases and J 6 bases, leaving 20 bases between the germline ends. In germline, CDR1 is MNHEY, CDR2 SMNVEV (reference sequence). The CDR3 has 16 residues. The CDR3 DNA is TGTGCCAGCAGTCCGGAGGGACTCCCGGGAGCAAACACCATATATTTT. As protein: CASSPEGLPGANTIYF.

J is TRBJ1-3 and V is TRBV9; no clear D gene. The CDR3 spans 12 residues. Looked up from germline, CDR1 is SGDLS and CDR2 is YYNGEE. V was shortened by 4 bases and J by 0 bases, with 2 bases between the two germline ends. The CDR3 protein is CASSLSGNTIYF. Written as DNA, the CDR3 is TGTGCCAGCAGCCTCTCTGGAAACACCATATATTTT.